The 27 T cell receptor beta chains listed next were all sequenced from one sample in a study of T cells after yellow fever vaccination. TCRdb fed the 5' RACE reads into MiXCR, producing one record per CDR3 protein. The data contain some 120,000 distinct CDR3 sequences, nearly 15% of them singletons. Material: CD8+ T cells sorted from PBMCs, obtained 5 days after the yellow fever booster vaccination. The receptors come from a man aged 18 to 29 who received the YFV17D yellow fever vaccine.

This clonotype has only a few counts. This chain joins TRBV29-1 and TRBJ1-1; D uncertain. Per the germline V gene, CDR1 is SQVTM and CDR2 is ANQGSEA. The CDR3 consists of 13 residues. V was trimmed by 5 bases and J by 3 bases, leaving 13 bases between them. CDR3 loop: CSVTGARDTEAFF. DNA for the CDR3: TGCAGCGTTACGGGTGCGCGGGACACTGAAGCTTTCTTT. Full variable domain (remainder filled in from reference TRBV29-1 and TRBJ1-1): SAVISQKPSRDICQRGTSLTIQCQVDSQVTMMFWYRQQPGQSLTLIATANQGSEATYESGFVIDKFPISRPNLTFSTLTVSNMSPEDSSIYLCSVTGARDTEAFFGQGTRLTVV.

This clonotype was picked up many times. CDR3 residues: CSARGHRENSPLHF. The CDR3, as DNA: TGCAGTGCTAGAGGCCACAGGGAGAATTCACCCCTCCACTTT. The V call is TRBV20-1, the J call TRBJ1-6; D might be TRBD1 (6 bases). V shed 1 base and J shed 7 bases, with 11 bases lying between them. The CDR3 extends over 14 amino acids. In germline, CDR1 is DFQATT, CDR2 SNEGSKA (reference sequence).

This clonotype was seen ten or more times. This chain connects TRBV28 to TRBJ1-4, with no clear D. The CDR3 sequence is 13 residues long. Trimming removed 5 bases at V and 7 bases at J, with 11 bases between. The germline V gene has CDR1 MDHEN and CDR2 SYDVKM. The CDR3 region is CASSNAEGEKLFF. In DNA, the CDR3 is TGTGCCAGCAGTAACGCGGAGGGTGAAAAACTGTTTTTT.

Regarding this clonotype: Compared with germline, one end of the junction differs, possibly owing to a read error. J is TRBJ1-3 and V is TRBV7-2, with D perhaps TRBD1 (6 bases). Germline V gene data show CDR1 as SGHTA and CDR2 as FQGNSA. The CDR3 runs to 13 residues. The CDR3 spells CASSSTGLHTRYF. The CDR3 region has the DNA TGTGCCAGCAGCTCGACAGGACTACACACCAGATATTTT. The complete variable domain, with remaining parts taken from reference TRBV7-2 and TRBJ1-3, reads GAGVSQSPSNKVTEKGKDVELRCDPISGHTALYWYRQSLGQGLEFLIYFQGNSAPDKSGLPSDRFSAERTGGSVSTLTIQRTQQEDSAVYLCASSSTGLHTRYFGEGSWLTVV.

V usage is TRBV5-5 and J usage is TRBJ1-3; D uncertain. V was cut by 7 bases and J by 3 bases, with 17 bases left in between. This CDR3 comprises 15 residues. CDR1 is SGHKS and CDR2 is YYEKEE in the germline V gene (reference sequence). The DNA for the CDR3 is TGTGCCAGCCTGAGGGATCCCGGTAGTGGAAACACCATATATTTT. Translating gives CASLRDPGSGNTIYF.

This chain links TRBV6-2 or TRBV6-3 with TRBJ2-7; D uncertain. There are 15 residues in the CDR3. V was clipped by 6 bases and J by 0 bases, with 15 bases between them. The germline V gene encodes CDR1 MNHEY and CDR2 SVGEGT. This chain's CDR3 is CASRPRDWSSYEQYV. The CDR3 DNA reads TGTGCCAGCAGGCCCCGTGACTGGAGCTCCTACGAGCAGTACGTC.

The chain links TRBV9 to TRBJ1-5, with 9 bases that match TRBD1. Germline CDR1 is SGDLS and CDR2 is YYNGEE. V lost 3 bases, J lost 5 bases, and 3 bases stayed unmatched. This CDR3 contains 14 residues. CDR3 coding DNA: TGTGCCAGCAGCGAAACAGGGGGCTATCAGCCCCAGCATTTT. This gives the protein CASSETGGYQPQHF.

The V and J genes are TRBV4-1 and TRBJ2-1, with D perhaps TRBD1 (6 bases). CDR3 length: 14 residues. CDR1 MGHRA and CDR2 YSYEKL come from the germline V gene. Between the trimmed V and J ends, which lost 7 bases and 1 base, there was a span of 11 bases. The chain's CDR3 is CASKNRASYNEQFF. Here the CDR3 DNA reads TGCGCCAGCAAAAACAGGGCATCCTACAATGAGCAGTTCTTC.

This chain links TRBV13 with TRBJ2-2, with 7 bases identical to TRBD2. Germline-derived CDR1 and CDR2 are PRHDT and FYEKMQ (reference sequence). V shed 5 bases and J 6 bases; nucleotides not matched to a gene: 6. The CDR3 spans 14 residues. The CDR3 DNA is TGTGCCAGCAGCCCCCGACTAGCTGCCGGGGAGCTGTTTTTT. Its protein product is CASSPRLAAGELFF.

There are many counts of this clonotype. The chain recombines TRBV4-1 with TRBJ2-5; a weak D match, TRBD2 (7 bases). The V and J ends lost 3 bases and 4 bases respectively, with 15 bases between them. CDR1 is MGHRA, CDR2 YSYEKL, per germline. This CDR3 region has 15 residues. CDR3 coding DNA: TGCGCCAGCAGCCATCAGTGGGGGGGCACAGAGACCCAGTACTTC. Its translation is CASSHQWGGTETQYF.

The chain couples TRBV27 to TRBJ2-7; weak D call: TRBD1 (5 bases). This CDR3 has 12 amino acids. The ends were cut back, 6 bases at V and 6 bases at J, with 12 bases in the middle. Germline assignment: CDR1 MNHEY and CDR2 SMNVEV (reference sequence). The CDR3 DNA reads as TGTGCCAGCAGCCCCCCAGGGCTCGAGCAGTACTTC. It translates to CASSPPGLEQYF.

This chain connects TRBV28 to TRBJ2-7, with unresolved D. V was cut by 5 bases and J by 4 bases, with 6 bases left in between. Germline V lookup: CDR1 MDHEN, CDR2 SYDVKM. This CDR3 comprises 11 residues. In nucleotides, the CDR3 is TGTGCCAGCAGTCCGGGTTACGAGCAGTACGTC. This gives the protein CASSPGYEQYV.

The chain recombines TRBV12-3 or TRBV12-4 with TRBJ2-1, with 9 bases that match TRBD1. The trim removed 3 bases at V and 7 bases at J, leaving 4 bases unmatched. The CDR3 is 14 amino acids. CDR3 region: CASSLGQGKNEQFF. The CDR3 nucleotides are TGTGCCAGCAGTTTGGGACAGGGCAAGAATGAGCAGTTCTTC.

The chain combines TRBV7-9 with TRBJ1-1; D is perhaps TRBD1 (6 bases). The CDR3 runs to 12 residues. CDR1 is SEHNR, CDR2 FQNEAQ, per germline (reference sequence). The V and J ends lost 3 bases and 10 bases respectively, with 12 bases between them. The CDR3 bases are TGTGCCAGCAGCTTCGAGGGGGGGTTAGCTTTCTTT. Amino acid sequence: CASSFEGGLAFF. Complete variable domain (other parts from reference TRBV7-9 and TRBJ1-1): DTGVSQNPRHKITKRGQNVTFRCDPISEHNRLYWYRQTLGQGPEFLTYFQNEAQLEKSRLLSDRFSAERPKGSFSTLEIQRTEQGDSAMYLCASSFEGGLAFFGQGTRLTVV.

V usage is TRBV28 and J usage is TRBJ1-5; unclear D gene. V was pared by 5 bases and J by 0 bases, with 20 bases between. The CDR3 extends over 18 amino acids. The germline V gene encodes CDR1 MDHEN and CDR2 SYDVKM. The CDR3 nucleotides are TGTGCCAGCAGTCCTCCCTGGAGGGCCAGTTATAGCAATCAGCCCCAGCATTTT. Translated: CASSPPWRASYSNQPQHF.

The rearrangement uses TRBV3-1 and TRBJ2-5; 9 bases fit TRBD2. The J segment lost 3 bases and the V segment lost 1 base, leaving 3 bases of the junction unmatched. Germline values: CDR1 LGHDT, CDR2 YNNKEL (reference sequence). The CDR3 contains 15 residues. CDR3 sequence: CASSQALAGKETQYF. The CDR3 DNA sequence: TGTGCCAGCAGCCAAGCACTAGCGGGTAAAGAGACCCAGTACTTC.

J is TRBJ1-6 and V is TRBV3-1; D unclear. Trimming left V 0 bases short and J 7 bases short, with 4 bases between. The germline CDR1 and CDR2 sequences are LGHDT and YNNKEL (reference sequence). The CDR3 covers 13 residues. The CDR3 loop is CASSQDKNSPLHF. In DNA, the CDR3 is TGTGCCAGCAGCCAAGATAAGAATTCACCCCTCCACTTT.

The chain recombines TRBV4-1 with TRBJ2-1, with 11 nucleotides matching TRBD2. Germline loops: CDR1 MGHRA, CDR2 YSYEKL. Unmatched junction bases numbered 6, after V lost 1 base and J lost 7 bases. This CDR3 is built from 16 residues. The CDR3 loop is CASSQVSGGALNEQFF. CDR3 sequence (DNA): TGCGCCAGCAGCCAAGTTAGCGGGGGGGCCTTGAATGAGCAGTTCTTC.

Only a few counts were recorded for this clonotype. The chain links TRBV9 to TRBJ1-1; D gene ambiguous. Germline V gives CDR1 SGDLS, CDR2 YYNGEE. V gave up 4 bases and J gave up 1 base, with 11 bases separating them. The CDR3 sequence is 14 residues long. The chain's CDR3 is CASSTTAANTEAFF. The CDR3, as DNA: TGTGCCAGCAGCACAACAGCCGCGAACACTGAAGCTTTCTTT.

This clonotype was seen more than once but under ten times. V is TRBV12-3 or TRBV12-4 and J is TRBJ2-2; tentatively, D is TRBD1 (5 bases). Trimming pared 6 bases from V and 6 bases from J, leaving 8 bases between. The CDR3 covers 12 residues. The CDR3 region is CASRPGSGELFF. CDR3 nucleotides: TGTGCCAGCAGGCCAGGGTCCGGGGAGCTGTTTTTT.

This chain joins TRBV6-4 and TRBJ2-2; TRBD2 agrees at 12 bases. CDR3 length: 16 residues. J was trimmed by 7 bases and V by 6 bases; bases with no gene match: 9. Germline CDR1 MRHNA, CDR2 SNTAGT. The CDR3 DNA sequence: TGTGCCAGCAGGAAGACTAGCGGGGGTTTTGACGGGGAGCTGTTTTTT. The encoded protein is CASRKTSGGFDGELFF.

This clonotype appeared a few times. The chain carries TRBV7-9 and TRBJ1-1, with no clear D. CDR3 size: 13 residues. The germline V gene has CDR1 SEHNR and CDR2 FQNEAQ (reference sequence). Trimming cost V 5 bases and J 1 base, with 8 bases left between them. CDR3: CASSPVGNTEAFF. In DNA, the CDR3 is TGTGCCAGCAGCCCCGTCGGGAACACTGAAGCTTTCTTT.

In its sample, this clonotype was seen a few times. The chain combines TRBV28 with TRBJ1-1; the D gene is possibly TRBD1 (6 bases). The V and J ends lost 2 bases and 4 bases respectively, with 14 bases between them. The germline V gene has CDR1 MDHEN and CDR2 SYDVKM. The CDR3 extends over 15 amino acids. Written as DNA, the CDR3 is TGTGCCAGCAGTTTAGGAAGGGGGTATCGCACTGAAGCTTTCTTT. Amino acid sequence: CASSLGRGYRTEAFF.

This clonotype was detected only a few times. The rearrangement links TRBV4-1 to TRBJ2-3; D unresolved. Germline V gene data show CDR1 as MGHRA and CDR2 as YSYEKL. The CDR3 covers 19 residues. The V end lost 2 bases, the J end lost 0 bases, and 21 bases lay between the germline ends. The CDR3 loop is CASSQYTANLRSSTDTQYF. CDR3 in DNA: TGCGCCAGCAGCCAATATACGGCGAACTTGCGGAGTAGCACAGATACGCAGTATTTT.

This clonotype was recorded many times. The J gene is TRBJ1-1, the V gene TRBV9; D unresolved. CDR1 is SGDLS, CDR2 YYNGEE, per germline. With 0 bases removed from V and 0 bases from J, the gap between germline ends came to 9 bases. This CDR3 region has 15 residues. CDR3 loop: CASSVEGELNTEAFF. CDR3 nucleotides: TGTGCCAGCAGCGTAGAAGGAGAACTGAACACTGAAGCTTTCTTT. Based on the CDR3 plus reference TRBV9 and TRBJ1-1, the full variable domain is DSGVTQTPKHLITATGQRVTLRCSPRSGDLSVYWYQQSLDQGLQFLIQYYNGEERAKGNILERFSAQQFPDLHSELNLSSLELGDSALYFCASSVEGELNTEAFFGQGTRLTVV.

The gene calls are TRBV19 and TRBJ2-2; no clear D. Trimming shortened V by 1 base and J by 2 bases, and 11 bases separated the two germline ends. The CDR3 spans 16 residues. Germline CDR1 and CDR2: LNHDA and SQIVND (reference sequence). The CDR3 region is CASSIVETPNTGELFF. The CDR3 nucleotides are TGTGCCAGTAGTATAGTTGAAACCCCAAACACCGGGGAGCTGTTTTTT.

The rearrangement links TRBV7-9 to TRBJ2-5; TRBD2 agrees at 9 bases. The junction had 11 bases not matched to a gene; V was cut back by 2 bases and J by 4 bases. CDR1 is SEHNR and CDR2 is FQNEAQ in the germline V gene (reference sequence). There are 17 residues in the CDR3. CDR3 nucleotides: TGTGCCAGCAGCTTAACTCCTAGCGGGGCCTCATCAGAGACCCAGTACTTC. Amino acid sequence: CASSLTPSGASSETQYF.